The 4 T cell receptor beta chains presented below share a single source sample, sequenced in a study of technical replicates of blood from four donors. Generated by immunoSEQ multiplex PCR, the TCRdb table keeps only in-frame clones and is missing some. The table has 60,000 to 85,000 clones, 95% to 97% seen once. Sequencing was done on a sample of T cells isolated from PBMCs. The origin of the receptors is a human donor in good health.

The chain carries TRBV27 and TRBJ2-7, with TRBD2 matching over 7 bases. V was clipped by 2 bases and J by 3 bases; unmatched bases: 7. The CDR3 is 15 amino acids. Germline values: CDR1 MNHEY, CDR2 SMNVEV (reference sequence). For the CDR3, the DNA is TGTGCCAGCAGTTTACTTGCGGGAGAAAACTACGAGCAGTACTTC. Amino acid sequence: CASSLLAGENYEQYF.

This chain connects TRBV7-2 to TRBJ1-1; 7 bases align to TRBD1. CDR3 length equals 15 residues. Germline CDR1 SGHTA, CDR2 FQGNSA. With 1 base clipped from V and 7 bases from J, the junction kept 9 bases outside the gene matches. The CDR3 is CASSLVGTVFDEAFF. DNA for the CDR3: TGTGCCAGCAGCTTAGTCGGGACAGTGTTTGATGAAGCTTTCTTT.

The chain links TRBV7-6 to TRBJ2-2; TRBD2 aligns across 12 bases. The CDR3 has 18 amino acids. The trim removed 4 bases at V and 7 bases at J, leaving 13 bases unmatched. From germline, CDR1 is SGHVS and CDR2 FNYEAQ. CDR3 bases: TGTGCCAGCAGCTCCCTGGTGCTAGCGGGAGGGGACAGCGGGGAGCTGTTTTTT. This translates into CASSSLVLAGGDSGELFF.

V is TRBV10-1 and J is TRBJ2-7; 9 bases align to TRBD2. The V and J ends lost 4 bases and 4 bases, in that order; junction bases with no gene match: 2. The length of the CDR3 is 13 residues. Germline V gene lookup returns CDR1 WNHNN and CDR2 SYGVQD (reference sequence). The CDR3 here is CASSAREGYEQYF. DNA of the CDR3: TGCGCCAGCAGTGCGCGGGAGGGGTACGAGCAGTACTTC.